Listed below are T cell receptor beta chains from one sample, sequenced in a study of vaccination and CD4 T cells after COVID-19. Their antigens remain unidentified. TCRdb ran MiXCR on the PCR reads and lists one entry per CDR3 protein. The sample lists around 8,000 distinct CDR3 sequences, 45% occurring once. The material sequenced was CD4+ T cells from blood, cultured in vitro. The receptors were gathered from a human donor in good health. CDR3s include the opening cysteine and the closing phenylalanine or tryptophan. The D gene is left open where the match is weak. Expanded clones are given a class, and other clones once, few, many or no size at all.

TRBV27	.	.	TRBJ2-2	TGTGCCAGCAGAGGGAGGATGATGACCGGGGAGCTGTTTTTT	CASRGRMMTGELFF
TRBV7-2	TRBD1	.	TRBJ1-5	TGTGCCAGCAGCTTAGCCGGGACAGGGAATCAGCCCCAGCATTTT	CASSLAGTGNQPQHF
TRBV6-1	.	.	TRBJ2-1	TGTGCCAGCAGTCCACAACCCCACAGGGAGCAGTTCTTC	CASSPQPHREQFF
TRBV10-3	TRBD1	.	TRBJ1-1	TGTGCCACCAACCGGGACAGGGGTGTGGGGGATTCGAACACTGAAGCTTTCTTT	CATNRDRGVGDSNTEAFF
TRBV2	.	few	TRBJ1-2	TGTGCCAGCAGTGGGGGGAGCGGCTACACCTTC	CASSGGSGYTF
TRBV6-2/TRBV6-3	TRBD2	few	TRBJ2-3	TGTGCCAGCGGGTATCGGGGCGGGGGGGCCACAGATACGCAGTATTTT	CASGYRGGGATDTQYF
TRBV7-7	.	once	TRBJ2-5	TGTGCCAGCAGCTTAGGCCGCTTAGCCCAAGAGACCCAGTACTTC	CASSLGRLAQETQYF
TRBV20-1	TRBD2	.	TRBJ2-1	TGCAGTGCTAGGAAAGGACTAGCGGGAGGACTGAGCAATGAGCAGTTCTTC	CSARKGLAGGLSNEQFF
TRBV6-1	TRBD2	once	TRBJ2-7	TGTGCCAGCAGTCCTGCGGGCGGGAGCTCTCCCTACGAGCAGTACTTC	CASSPAGGSSPYEQYF
TRBV19	.	.	TRBJ2-4	TGTGCCAGTAGTATTGCCGGGACAGCCAAAAACATTCAGTACTTC	CASSIAGTAKNIQYF
TRBV20-1	TRBD2	.	TRBJ2-3	TGCAGTGCCGCTGGACTAGCGGGAGCATCAGATACGCAGTATTTT	CSAAGLAGASDTQYF
TRBV7-8	TRBD1	.	TRBJ2-3	TGTGCCAGCAGTCAAAAACGGACAGGGGGCACAGATACGCAGTATTTT	CASSQKRTGGTDTQYF
TRBV6-1	.	.	TRBJ1-4	TGTGCCAGCAGAAAACGGACCGCTAATGAAAAACTGTTTTTT	CASRKRTANEKLFF
TRBV4-3	TRBD2	.	TRBJ2-3	TGCGCCAGCAGCCAAGATGTTGGGCGGGGGAGCACAGATACGCAGTATTTT	CASSQDVGRGSTDTQYF
TRBV7-8	TRBD2	few	TRBJ2-1	TGTGCCAGCAGCTCCAGCTTAGCGGGGGGGCAATACAATGAGCAGTTCTTC	CASSSSLAGGQYNEQFF
TRBV6-1	.	.	TRBJ2-5	TGTGCCAGCAGTATCGGTCGGGGAAGGGCAGAGACCCAGTACTTC	CASSIGRGRAETQYF
TRBV10-3	.	.	TRBJ1-6	TGTGCCATCACCGGGTCGGTAAATTCACCCCTCCACTTT	CAITGSVNSPLHF
TRBV12-3/TRBV12-4	TRBD2	.	TRBJ2-7	TGTGCCAGCAGCCGTACTAGCGGGGGCTCCTACGAGCAGTACTTC	CASSRTSGGSYEQYF
TRBV10-3	.	few	TRBJ1-2	TGTGCCATCAATGGAATTGATTATGGCTACACCTTC	CAINGIDYGYTF
TRBV24-1	.	few	TRBJ2-3	TGTGCCACCAGTTCGAGGTCCAGGGATACGCAGTATTTT	CATSSRSRDTQYF
TRBV7-6	TRBD1	.	TRBJ1-3	TGTGCCAGCACCCCGTACCAGGGGGGCGCCCCTGGAAACACCATATATTTT	CASTPYQGGAPGNTIYF
TRBV9	.	once	TRBJ2-3	TGTGCCAGCAGCGTAGGGGATACGCAGTATTTT	CASSVGDTQYF
TRBV5-4	.	.	TRBJ1-1	TGTGCCAGCAGCTTGTGGCAGGGTGTGATGACTGAAGCTTTCTTT	CASSLWQGVMTEAFF
TRBV19	.	few	TRBJ1-1	TGTGCCAGTAGTATCGTTCGGGGGAACACTGAAGCTTTCTTT	CASSIVRGNTEAFF
TRBV15	.	.	TRBJ1-1	TGTGCCACCAGCAGAGACGCAGGGGTGACGTACACTGAAGCTTTCTTT	CATSRDAGVTYTEAFF
TRBV7-2	.	.	TRBJ2-4	TGTGCCAGCAGCTTAAGCAGGACCAAAAACATTCAGTACTTC	CASSLSRTKNIQYF
TRBV7-2	.	.	TRBJ2-1	TGTGCCAGCAGCTTAGGCGGGATTATCCTCTTC	CASSLGGIILF
TRBV6-1	.	.	TRBJ1-2	TGTGCCAGCAGCCCCAGGGGTTATGGCTATGGCTACACCTTC	CASSPRGYGYGYTF
TRBV28	.	.	TRBJ1-1	TGTGCCAGCAGTTTGGCCCGCCTAGCAGAGGGGGATGATGAAGCTTTCTTT	CASSLARLAEGDDEAFF
TRBV2	.	.	TRBJ1-1	TGTGCCAGCATGCCCGTTGGTGAAGCTTTCTTT	CASMPVGEAFF
TRBV5-1	TRBD1	.	TRBJ1-2	TGCGCCAGCAGCTCGGGACAGGGTGGAGGCTACACCTTC	CASSSGQGGGYTF
TRBV20-1	.	.	TRBJ1-4	TGCAGTGCTAGAGAGTCAGCTAATGAAAAACTGTTTTTT	CSARESANEKLFF
TRBV12-3/TRBV12-4	.	.	TRBJ1-2	TGTGCCAGCAGTTTAGTTTCGAACTATGGCTACACCTTC	CASSLVSNYGYTF
TRBV11-3	.	.	TRBJ1-1	TGTGCCAGCAGCCGTACCTTGAACACTGAAGCTTTCTTT	CASSRTLNTEAFF
TRBV4-3	.	.	TRBJ1-6	TGCGCCAGCAGCCAAGATCTTGGGGTGACAGGCTATAATTCACCCCTCCACTTT	CASSQDLGVTGYNSPLHF
TRBV6-1	.	once	TRBJ2-2	TGTGCCAGCAGTACCCGGTCGGGGAACACCGGGGAGCTGTTTTTT	CASSTRSGNTGELFF
TRBV7-9	.	few	TRBJ1-1	TGTGCCAGCAGCTTAGCCTCGACGGGAAACACTGAAGCTTTCTTT	CASSLASTGNTEAFF
TRBV2	.	medium-sized	TRBJ1-5	TGTGCCAGCAGTGTGCGTTGGAGGGGTAGCAATCAGCCCCAGCATTTT	CASSVRWRGSNQPQHF
TRBV6-2/TRBV6-3	.	.	TRBJ1-1	TGTGCCAGCAGCCCCGGCCCGCCGAGAGAGAACACTGAAGCTTTCTTT	CASSPGPPRENTEAFF
TRBV28	.	few	TRBJ1-3	TGTGCCAGCACGGGAGCGGCTGGAAACACCATATATTTT	CASTGAAGNTIYF
TRBV6-5	.	once	TRBJ2-1	TGTGCCAGCAGTTACAGGTCCCCCTACAATGAGCAGTTCTTC	CASSYRSPYNEQFF